This TCR beta chain appears in the sequencing data of a study of blood T cell repertoires in COVID-19. At the level of the study: Acute and convalescent COVID-19 samples came from the United States, Italy and Spain. PBMCs, B-cell-depleted T cells, or T cells provided the cDNA or gDNA that made up the material.

This table comes from immunoSEQ multiplex PCR, and its TCRdb copy is limited to in-frame clones, with some not included. The sample shows about 220,000 clones, around 90% of them seen only once. Germline CDR1 and CDR2: LGHDT and YNNKEL (reference sequence). The length of the CDR3 is 18 residues. V was clipped by 0 bases and J by 1 base, with 18 bases between them. Participants reported their clinical history, and cohort assignment relied on those reports. Each exposed participant met a COVID-19 case in the 2 weeks preceding study entry. Sequencing input: PBMCs or T cells enriched from blood (not recorded which). The chain has TRBV3-1 (or the pseudogene TRBV3-2) and TRBJ1-1, with D maybe TRBD1 (6 bases). This sequence was found in a man aged 30 to 39 who had been exposed to COVID-19. CDR3: CASSQDRGRVVGNTEAFF. The DNA for the CDR3 is TGTGCCAGCAGCCAAGACAGGGGTAGGGTCGTTGGGAACACTGAAGCTTTCTTT.